This T cell receptor beta chain was identified in a study of blood T cell repertoires in COVID-19. Study-wide background: Acute and convalescent COVID-19 samples came from the United States, Italy and Spain. T cells, B-cell-depleted T cells, or PBMCs provided the cDNA or gDNA that served as material.

Original data processing: Reference gene primer amplification gave estimated nucleated cell counts. TCRdb's table, derived via immunoSEQ multiplex PCR, lists solely in-frame clones and lacks some. The DNA was the basis for D and trimming; V, J and clone size are from that table. Found here are 150,000 to 200,000 clones, 80% to 90% of them singletons; the top ten hold around 20%. A word on this clone: One end of the junction does not line up with germline, which may come from a read error.

Germline loops: CDR1 SSHAT, CDR2 FNYEAQ (reference sequence). The CDR3 extends over 17 amino acids. The chain couples TRBV7-7 to TRBJ2-2; no reliable D call. This receptor was obtained from a woman older than 75 with acute or convalescent COVID-19. Sequences were obtained from peripheral blood. DNA of the CDR3: TGTGCTAGCAGCTCCGCTTACGGGTTACATAACACCGGGGAGCTGTTTTTT. Amino acid sequence: CASSSAYGLHNTGELFF.